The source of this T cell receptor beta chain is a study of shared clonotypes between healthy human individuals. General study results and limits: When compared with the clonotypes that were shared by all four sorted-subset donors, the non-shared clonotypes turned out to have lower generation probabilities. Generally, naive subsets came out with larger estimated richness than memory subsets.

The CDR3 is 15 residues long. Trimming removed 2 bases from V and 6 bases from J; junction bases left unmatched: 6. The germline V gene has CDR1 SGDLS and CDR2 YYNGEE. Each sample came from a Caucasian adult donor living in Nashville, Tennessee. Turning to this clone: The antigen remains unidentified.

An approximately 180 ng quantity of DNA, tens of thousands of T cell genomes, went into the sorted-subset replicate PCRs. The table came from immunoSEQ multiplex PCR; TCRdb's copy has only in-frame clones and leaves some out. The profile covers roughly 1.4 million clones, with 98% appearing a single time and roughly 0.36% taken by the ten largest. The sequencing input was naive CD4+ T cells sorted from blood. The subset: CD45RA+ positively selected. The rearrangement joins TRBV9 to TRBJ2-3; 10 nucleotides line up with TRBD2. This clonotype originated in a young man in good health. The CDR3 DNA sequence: TGTGCCAGCAGCGTCACTAGCGGGGCCCTGGATACGCAGTATTTT. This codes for CASSVTSGALDTQYF.